Below, 23 T cell receptor beta chains from the same sample are listed, as sequenced in a study of T cells after yellow fever vaccination. TCRdb independently ran MiXCR on the 5' RACE reads; one entry per CDR3 protein. The data show 250,000 to 400,000 distinct CDR3 sequences, roughly 4.3% seen once. Sequenced material: PBMCs, taken 15 days after the yellow fever booster vaccination. The receptor source for this set is a man younger than 30 who received the YFV17D yellow fever vaccine.

The chain recombines TRBV5-1 with TRBJ2-2; TRBD1 matches 9 bases. The junction had 10 bases not matched to a gene; V was cut back by 0 bases and J by 10 bases. Germline CDR1 reads SGHRS; CDR2 reads YFSETQ. The CDR3 has 16 residues. CDR3 sequence: CASSLAWTGAVKELFF. For the CDR3, the DNA is TGCGCCAGCAGCTTGGCCTGGACAGGGGCGGTGAAGGAGCTGTTTTTT.

In this sample, this clonotype turned up many times. The genes are TRBV7-2 and TRBJ2-3; D unresolved. V lost 7 bases to trimming and J lost 3 bases, with 11 bases between them. The CDR3 sequence is 13 residues long. CDR1 and CDR2 (germline): SGHTA, FQGNSA. CDR3 DNA: TGTGCCAGCAAGGGCTATGAGACAGATACGCAGTATTTT. Translating it yields CASKGYETDTQYF.

This clonotype was observed many times. This chain links TRBV29-1 with TRBJ1-1, with D hard to call. V was clipped by 3 bases and J by 0 bases, with 5 bases between them. The germline CDR1 and CDR2 sequences are SQVTM and ANQGSEA. This CDR3 is 12 amino acids long. The CDR3 here is CSVDQMNTEAFF. The CDR3, as DNA: TGCAGCGTTGACCAGATGAACACTGAAGCTTTCTTT.

This clonotype showed up just a few times. The CDR3 loop is CASSQESGAGVLGIQYF. CDR3 DNA sequence: TGCGCCAGCAGCCAAGAAAGCGGAGCGGGGGTGCTCGGCATTCAGTACTTC. This sequence joins TRBV4-1 and TRBJ2-4, with 8 bases identical to TRBD2. The trim removed 0 bases at V and 9 bases at J, leaving 13 bases unmatched. Germline V gene sequence: CDR1 MGHRA, CDR2 YSYEKL. The CDR3 runs to 17 residues.

This clonotype was counted at least ten times. The V gene is TRBV15, the J gene TRBJ1-1; possible D gene TRBD1, 6 bases. This CDR3 is 13 amino acids long. Germline values: CDR1 LNHNV, CDR2 YYDKDF (reference sequence). V lost 5 bases and J 3 bases, leaving 10 bases between the germline ends. The CDR3 loop is CATSSQGDTEAFF. CDR3 bases: TGTGCCACCAGCTCACAGGGTGACACTGAAGCTTTCTTT.

Many counts were recorded for this clonotype. The chain links TRBV6-6 to TRBJ1-5, with D unresolved. The CDR3 consists of 14 residues. From germline, CDR1 is MNHNY and CDR2 SVGAGI (reference sequence). Trimming left V 4 bases short and J 2 bases short, with 9 bases between. CDR3 DNA: TGTGCCAGCAGTTTCGACTCCGGCAATCAGCCCCAGCATTTT. Translation gives CASSFDSGNQPQHF.

This chain joins TRBV5-5 and TRBJ2-5; 7 bases align to TRBD1. Germline V CDR1 and CDR2: SGHKS, YYEKEE (reference sequence). The CDR3 covers 14 residues. V lost 4 bases to trimming and J lost 5 bases; unmatched junction nucleotides: 8. The CDR3, as DNA: TGTGCCAGCAGCCCGACAGGGTTTTGTGAGACCCAGTACTTC. Translating gives CASSPTGFCETQYF.

This clonotype was detected only a few times. This chain links TRBV4-3 with TRBJ2-5; perhaps D is TRBD1 or TRBD2 (5 bases each). This CDR3 has 18 residues. CDR1 LGHNA and CDR2 YSLEER come from the germline V gene. V lost 1 base and J lost 1, with 19 bases in between. The CDR3 coding sequence is TGCGCCAGCAGCCAAGGATCGGGACGCCCAGGGATCCAAGAGACCCAGTACTTC. This codes for CASSQGSGRPGIQETQYF.

This clonotype was recorded many times. The chain recombines TRBV5-1 with TRBJ2-7; tentatively, D is TRBD1 (6 bases). This CDR3 is built from 14 residues. CDR1 is SGHRS and CDR2 is YFSETQ in the germline V gene. V was shortened by 5 bases and J by 1 base, with 13 bases between the two germline ends. CDR3 in DNA: TGCGCCAGCAGGGACCGGGACACTTCCTACGAGCAGTACGTC. Its protein product is CASRDRDTSYEQYV.

The J gene is TRBJ1-2, the V gene TRBV29-1; TRBD1 is a possible D gene (6 bases). This CDR3 is built from 12 residues. In germline, CDR1 is SQVTM, CDR2 ANQGSEA. Deletions cut 7 bases from V and 8 bases from J, with 17 bases between. The CDR3 nucleotides are TGCAGCGCTGTTACAGGGTTCAAGGGCTACACCTTC. Translated, it gives CSAVTGFKGYTF.

Only a few counts were recorded for this clonotype. V gene TRBV5-1 combines with J gene TRBJ2-1; TRBD2 is a possible D gene (7 bases). Trimming pared 4 bases from V and 12 bases from J, leaving 23 bases between. Germline CDR1 reads SGHRS; CDR2 reads YFSETQ. The CDR3 has 15 residues. This CDR3 is CASSPGPGGQQGQFF. Here the CDR3 DNA reads TGCGCCAGCAGCCCCGGGCCGGGGGGCCAGCAGGGGCAGTTCTTC.

In this sample, this clonotype turned up a few times. The chain combines TRBV7-9 with TRBJ1-1; D not certain. V lost 5 bases to trimming and J lost 3 bases, with 10 bases between them. The CDR3 is 13 residues long. Germline CDR1 and CDR2: SEHNR and FQNEAQ (reference sequence). The CDR3 DNA follows: TGTGCCAGCAGCGATCCGGGGTACACTGAAGCTTTCTTT. It codes for CASSDPGYTEAFF. Combining the CDR3 with reference TRBV7-9 and TRBJ1-1 gives the whole variable domain DTGVSQNPRHKITKRGQNVTFRCDPISEHNRLYWYRQTLGQGPEFLTYFQNEAQLEKSRLLSDRFSAERPKGSFSTLEIQRTEQGDSAMYLCASSDPGYTEAFFGQGTRLTVV.

This clonotype appeared a few times. CDR3 residues: CARRQGRETLNSPLHF. CDR3 sequence (DNA): TGTGCCAGGCGTCAGGGTAGAGAAACGCTCAATTCACCCCTCCACTTT. The J gene is TRBJ1-6, the V gene TRBV2, with D maybe TRBD1 (5 bases). CDR1 and CDR2 (germline): SNHLY, FYNNEI. The germline V and J ends were trimmed by 9 bases and 7 bases, with 22 bases remaining between them. The CDR3 sequence is 16 residues long.

This clonotype was seen repeatedly, ten times or more. Here the CDR3 reads CASSLFTGEVTEAFF. The CDR3 DNA sequence: TGTGCCAGCAGTCTATTCACAGGGGAGGTCACTGAAGCTTTCTTT. The chain couples TRBV6-6 to TRBJ1-1; 7 bases fit TRBD1. V dropped 5 bases and J dropped 4; count of bases not matched to a gene: 10. This CDR3 has 15 residues. Germline lookup yields CDR1 MNHNY and CDR2 SVGAGI (reference sequence).

This clonotype was observed a handful of times. This chain links TRBV3-1 with TRBJ2-7; a possible D gene is TRBD1 (5 bases). Germline V gene data show CDR1 as LGHDT and CDR2 as YNNKEL (reference sequence). The CDR3 runs 14 residues. The V end was cut by 4 bases, the J end by 7 bases, with 17 bases between. This chain's CDR3 is CASSPSGHIGEQYV. CDR3 sequence (DNA): TGTGCCAGCAGCCCTAGTGGACATATAGGGGAGCAGTACGTC.

This clonotype was recorded many times. The gene calls are TRBV7-2 and TRBJ2-3; maybe TRBD1 (7 bases). Germline V gene sequence: CDR1 SGHTA, CDR2 FQGNSA. This CDR3 has 17 residues. The V end lost 7 bases, the J end lost 2 bases, and 22 bases lay between the germline ends. Here the CDR3 reads CASTLGGGAPSTDTQYF. DNA of the CDR3: TGTGCCAGCACTTTAGGAGGGGGCGCTCCTTCCACAGATACGCAGTATTTT.

Ten or more counts support this clonotype. The chain is built from TRBV6-5 and TRBJ1-1; D might be TRBD1 (5 bases). The CDR3 runs to 13 residues. The V end was cut by 5 bases, the J end by 2 bases, with 9 bases between. The germline CDR1 and CDR2 sequences are MNHEY and SVGAGI. CDR3 sequence: CASSHRKNTEAFF. CDR3 nucleotide sequence: TGTGCCAGCAGTCACAGGAAAAACACTGAAGCTTTCTTT.

There are many counts of this clonotype. The rearrangement links TRBV7-9 to TRBJ2-1; D unclear. Per the germline V gene, CDR1 is SEHNR and CDR2 is FQNEAQ (reference sequence). The CDR3 loop spans 12 amino acids. V lost 1 base and J lost 15, with 13 bases in between. Here the CDR3 DNA reads TGTGCCAGCAGCTTAGAGTCCCCAGGCGCGTTCTTC. This encodes CASSLESPGAFF.

This clonotype was seen repeatedly, ten times or more. This chain joins TRBV6-1 and TRBJ2-5; D call uncertain. Between the trimmed V and J ends, which lost 2 bases and 6 bases, there was a span of 10 bases. The germline gives CDR1 MNHNS, CDR2 SASEGT. The CDR3 contains 13 residues. The CDR3: CASSERRRQTQYF. In DNA, the CDR3 is TGTGCCAGCAGTGAACGAAGGAGACAGACCCAGTACTTC.

The gene calls are TRBV5-1 and TRBJ2-7; 10 bases line up with TRBD1. Germline values: CDR1 SGHRS, CDR2 YFSETQ. V was pared by 4 bases and J by 1 base, with 5 bases of the junction left unmatched. The CDR3 consists of 15 residues. CDR3 nucleotides: TGCGCCAGCAGCGAAGGACAGGGGGTTTCCTACGAGCAGTACTTC. This translates into CASSEGQGVSYEQYF.

The CDR3 DNA sequence: TGCAGTGCCATAGGACAGCATAATTCACCCCTCCACTTT. Translating it yields CSAIGQHNSPLHF. The chain has TRBV20-1 and TRBJ1-6; D possibly corresponds to TRBD1 (6 bases). Germline V gene sequence: CDR1 DFQATT, CDR2 SNEGSKA (reference sequence). V shed 6 bases and J shed 5 bases, with 11 bases lying between them. This CDR3 is 13 amino acids long.

This clonotype was seen many times. J is TRBJ1-5 and V is TRBV20-1; D may be TRBD1 (5 bases). Per germline, CDR1 DFQATT and CDR2 SNEGSKA (reference sequence). The CDR3 sequence is 13 residues long. Trimming cost V 4 bases and J 1 base, with 8 bases left between them. The CDR3 sequence: CSAIGASNQPQHF. CDR3 nucleotide sequence: TGCAGTGCTATTGGGGCGAGCAATCAGCCCCAGCATTTT.

This clonotype was observed many times. V and J are TRBV20-1 and TRBJ1-1, with no clear D. V lost 0 bases and J lost 3, with 2 bases in between. CDR3 length: 11 residues. Germline values: CDR1 DFQATT, CDR2 SNEGSKA (reference sequence). In DNA form, the CDR3 reads TGCAGTGCTAGAGATGACACTGAAGCTTTCTTT. Translation gives CSARDDTEAFF.